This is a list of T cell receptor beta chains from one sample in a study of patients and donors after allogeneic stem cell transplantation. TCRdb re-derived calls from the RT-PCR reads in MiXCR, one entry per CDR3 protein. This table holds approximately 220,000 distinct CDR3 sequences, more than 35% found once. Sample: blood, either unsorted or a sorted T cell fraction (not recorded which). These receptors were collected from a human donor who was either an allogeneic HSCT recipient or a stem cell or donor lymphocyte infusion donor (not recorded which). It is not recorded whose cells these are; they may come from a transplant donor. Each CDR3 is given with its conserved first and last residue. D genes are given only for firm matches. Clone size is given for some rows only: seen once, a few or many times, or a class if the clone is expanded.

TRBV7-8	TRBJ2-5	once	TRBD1	TGTGCCAGCAGCTTAGGGGCCGGACAGGGAGAGACCCAGTACTTC	CASSLGAGQGETQYF
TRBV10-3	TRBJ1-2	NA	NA	TGTGCCATCAGTGAGTCGGGGGGACTAAATAACTATGGCTACACCTTC	CAISESGGLNNYGYTF
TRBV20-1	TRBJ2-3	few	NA	TGCAGTGCTAGAGTACCCCAAGGGGTAGGGTTGGGCACAGATACGCAGTATTTT	CSARVPQGVGLGTDTQYF
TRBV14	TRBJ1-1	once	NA	TGTGCCAGCAGCCAAGAATGGCGTCCGACTGAAGCTTTCTTT	CASSQEWRPTEAFF
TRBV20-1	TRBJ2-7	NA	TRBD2	TGCAGTGCCGCCACAGCCCGGGCTAGCGGCGATTACGAGCAGTACTTC	CSAATARASGDYEQYF
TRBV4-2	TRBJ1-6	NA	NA	TGTGCCAGCAGCCAAGAGCAGGGCCAAGAAACACCCCTCCACTTT	CASSQEQGQETPLHF
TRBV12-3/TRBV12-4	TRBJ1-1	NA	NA	TGTGCCAGCAGGCCAGGTAGGGGCTCGACTGAAGCTTTCTTT	CASRPGRGSTEAFF
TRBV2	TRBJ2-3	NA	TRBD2	TGTGCCAGCCGGGCGGGGGAAACAGATACGCAGTATTTT	CASRAGETDTQYF
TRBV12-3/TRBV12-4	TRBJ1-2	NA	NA	TGTGCCAGCAGTCAGGGGTGGGACTATGGCTACACCTTC	CASSQGWDYGYTF
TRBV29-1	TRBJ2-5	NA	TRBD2	TGCAGCGTTGACTTGGAGGGAGGGGAGACCCAGTACTTC	CSVDLEGGETQYF
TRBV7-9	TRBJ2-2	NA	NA	TGTGCCAGTAGCTTACTGGGGCCCGGGGAGCTGTTTTTT	CASSLLGPGELFF